The rows below give T cell receptor beta chains drawn from one sample of a study of blood T cells in healthy people across ages. MiXCR, run by TCRdb on the 5' RACE reads, gives a single entry per CDR3 protein. The sample records about 900,000 distinct CDR3 sequences, around 62% being singletons. Material for sequencing was blood. These receptors came from a man aged 25 to 40 in good health. The CDR3 runs from the conserved cysteine through the conserved F or W. The order of the fields is V gene, clone size, J gene, D gene, CDR3 DNA, CDR3 protein. The D gene is left open where the match is weak. Only some rows state a clone size, as once, few, many or a class for expanded clones.

V gene: TRBV10-3; clone size: .; J gene: TRBJ2-4; D gene: .; CDR3 DNA: TGTGCCATCAGTGAGTCGAACAGTCCCCGAGATGAGCAGTACTTC; CDR3 protein: CAISESNSPRDEQYF
V gene: TRBV6-5; clone size: .; J gene: TRBJ2-3; D gene: .; CDR3 DNA: TGTGCCAGTGGCCGTGGACCTAGCACCGGGGATACGCAGTATTTT; CDR3 protein: CASGRGPSTGDTQYF
V gene: TRBV4-2; clone size: once; J gene: TRBJ2-7; D gene: TRBD1; CDR3 DNA: TGTGCCAGCAGCCAAGGAACAGGGGGCGTATCCTACGAGCAGTACTTC; CDR3 protein: CASSQGTGGVSYEQYF
V gene: TRBV28; clone size: few; J gene: TRBJ2-5; D gene: .; CDR3 DNA: TGTGCCAGCAGTTTTTCAGGAGAAGTGGAGACCCAGTACTTC; CDR3 protein: CASSFSGEVETQYF
V gene: TRBV12-3/TRBV12-4; clone size: .; J gene: TRBJ2-7; D gene: TRBD1; CDR3 DNA: TGTGCCAGCAGTTTCGCGAGGACAGGAGCCAACGAGCAGTACTTC; CDR3 protein: CASSFARTGANEQYF
V gene: TRBV4-2; clone size: .; J gene: TRBJ2-5; D gene: TRBD1; CDR3 DNA: TGTGCCAGCAGTCCTTCACAGGGGGCGAAAGAGACCCAGTACTTC; CDR3 protein: CASSPSQGAKETQYF
V gene: TRBV7-2; clone size: few; J gene: TRBJ1-4; D gene: TRBD1; CDR3 DNA: TGTGCCAGCAGCCGGACAGGGGGCCGAGACGAAAAACTGTTTTTT; CDR3 protein: CASSRTGGRDEKLFF
V gene: TRBV4-2; clone size: .; J gene: TRBJ1-1; D gene: .; CDR3 DNA: TGTGCCAGCAGCCAAGATTTTAGGGATTCTTTCTTT; CDR3 protein: CASSQDFRDSFF
V gene: TRBV28; clone size: .; J gene: TRBJ2-7; D gene: .; CDR3 DNA: TGTGCCTCCCTGATGGGGGACGGACTTTACGAGCAGTACTTC; CDR3 protein: CASLMGDGLYEQYF
V gene: TRBV7-8; clone size: .; J gene: TRBJ2-4; D gene: .; CDR3 DNA: TGTGCCAGCGTGGCAATAGCCAAAAACATTCAGTACTTC; CDR3 protein: CASVAIAKNIQYF
V gene: TRBV4-3; clone size: few; J gene: TRBJ2-3; D gene: TRBD2; CDR3 DNA: TGCGCCAGCAGCCAACTAGCGGCTAGCACAGATACGCAGTATTTT; CDR3 protein: CASSQLAASTDTQYF
V gene: TRBV14; clone size: .; J gene: TRBJ1-2; D gene: .; CDR3 DNA: TGTGCCAGCAGCCGAGCTACAGGGTCTCGCTATGGCTACACCTTC; CDR3 protein: CASSRATGSRYGYTF
V gene: TRBV4-1; clone size: .; J gene: TRBJ2-1; D gene: .; CDR3 DNA: TGCGCCAGCAGCCAACCAGACAATGAGCAGTTCTTC; CDR3 protein: CASSQPDNEQFF
V gene: TRBV7-6; clone size: .; J gene: TRBJ2-7; D gene: .; CDR3 DNA: TGTGCCAGCAGCCCCCCAGGATCCGAAAGGAACTACGAGCAGTACTTC; CDR3 protein: CASSPPGSERNYEQYF
V gene: TRBV9; clone size: .; J gene: TRBJ1-1; D gene: .; CDR3 DNA: TGTGCCAGCAGCGCGACAGGAGGGTCCACTGAAGCTTTCTTT; CDR3 protein: CASSATGGSTEAFF
V gene: TRBV7-2; clone size: once; J gene: TRBJ2-7; D gene: .; CDR3 DNA: TGTGCCAGCAGCTTAGTTCGTCGGAATGTTTACGAGCAGTACTTC; CDR3 protein: CASSLVRRNVYEQYF
V gene: TRBV4-2; clone size: .; J gene: TRBJ2-3; D gene: .; CDR3 DNA: TGTGCCAGCAGAACCAAGGATACGCAGTATTTT; CDR3 protein: CASRTKDTQYF
V gene: TRBV29-1; clone size: .; J gene: TRBJ2-5; D gene: TRBD2; CDR3 DNA: TGCAGCGTCAATCCCGGGAGGATCCAAGAGACCCAGTACTTC; CDR3 protein: CSVNPGRIQETQYF
V gene: TRBV18; clone size: .; J gene: TRBJ1-6; D gene: .; CDR3 DNA: TGTGCCAGCTCACCACCCCCAGGGGATTCACCCCTCCACTTT; CDR3 protein: CASSPPPGDSPLHF
V gene: TRBV7-9; clone size: .; J gene: TRBJ2-3; D gene: TRBD1; CDR3 DNA: TGTGCCAGCAGCTCGACAGGGGACACAGATACGCAGTATTTT; CDR3 protein: CASSSTGDTDTQYF
V gene: TRBV5-1; clone size: .; J gene: TRBJ2-7; D gene: TRBD2; CDR3 DNA: TGCGCCAGCAGCTGGACTAGCGGGGCATACGAGCAGTACTTC; CDR3 protein: CASSWTSGAYEQYF
V gene: TRBV20-1; clone size: .; J gene: TRBJ2-1; D gene: TRBD2; CDR3 DNA: TGCAGTGCTCTTCAGCGGGGGAATGAGCAGTTCTTC; CDR3 protein: CSALQRGNEQFF
V gene: TRBV20-1; clone size: .; J gene: TRBJ2-5; D gene: .; CDR3 DNA: TGCAGTGCTTCCTTCTATTCCCAGAGTGCAGAGACCCAGTACTTC; CDR3 protein: CSASFYSQSAETQYF
V gene: TRBV13; clone size: .; J gene: TRBJ2-7; D gene: TRBD1; CDR3 DNA: TGTGCCAGCAGCCTGACGGACAGGGTAGGGTACGAGCAGTACTTC; CDR3 protein: CASSLTDRVGYEQYF
V gene: TRBV6-6; clone size: once; J gene: TRBJ2-5; D gene: .; CDR3 DNA: TGTGCCAGCAGTTGCTCACTTCGGGGGGGACAGGAGACCCAGTACTTC; CDR3 protein: CASSCSLRGGQETQYF
V gene: TRBV25-1; clone size: .; J gene: TRBJ2-7; D gene: .; CDR3 DNA: TGTGCCAGCAGTGAATCCGCTCCCTACGAGCAGTACTTC; CDR3 protein: CASSESAPYEQYF
V gene: TRBV9; clone size: .; J gene: TRBJ2-3; D gene: .; CDR3 DNA: TGTGCCAGCAGCGTGGCGGGCGGGGGCCTCACAGATACGCAGTATTTT; CDR3 protein: CASSVAGGGLTDTQYF
V gene: TRBV5-1; clone size: .; J gene: TRBJ1-2; D gene: .; CDR3 DNA: TGCGCCAGCAGCCCGGAGGGGCAGGGAGGCTACACCTTC; CDR3 protein: CASSPEGQGGYTF
V gene: TRBV7-2; clone size: .; J gene: TRBJ1-2; D gene: TRBD1; CDR3 DNA: TGTGCCAGCAGCTACGGGACAGCGGCTTTGTATGGCTACACCTTC; CDR3 protein: CASSYGTAALYGYTF